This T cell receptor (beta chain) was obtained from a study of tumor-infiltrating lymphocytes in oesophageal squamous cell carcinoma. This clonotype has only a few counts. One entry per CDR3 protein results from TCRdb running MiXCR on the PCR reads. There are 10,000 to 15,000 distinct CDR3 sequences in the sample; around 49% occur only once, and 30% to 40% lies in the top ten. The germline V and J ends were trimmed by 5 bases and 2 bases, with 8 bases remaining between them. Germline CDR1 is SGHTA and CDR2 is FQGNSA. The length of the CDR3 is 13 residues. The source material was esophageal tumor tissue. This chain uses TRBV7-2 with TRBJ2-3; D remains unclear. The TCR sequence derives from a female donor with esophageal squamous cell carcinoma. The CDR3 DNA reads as TGTGCCAGCAGCGCCACCGTCACAGATACGCAGTATTTT. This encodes CASSATVTDTQYF.